This entry describes one TCR beta chain. This sample was taken from a study of cytomegalovirus exposure and HLA in healthy donors. Germline V gives CDR1 MNHNS, CDR2 SASEGT. The CDR3 contains 15 residues. V was clipped by 6 bases and J by 0 bases, with 12 bases between them. The PCR had 60 Vbeta and 13 Jbeta primers. The data were produced by immunoSEQ multiplex PCR, yet TCRdb's version contains in-frame clones alone and is incomplete. The data hold 75,000 to 100,000 clones, with around 74% observed a single time. The TCR originated in a female donor in good health and CMV-seropositive. The sequenced material came from PBMCs. J is TRBJ1-3 and V is TRBV6-1; a possible D gene is TRBD1 (6 bases). For the CDR3, the DNA is TGTGCCAGCAGGGACAGTATAAGCTCTGGAAACACCATATATTTT. Residues: CASRDSISSGNTIYF.